The entry below gives a single TCR beta chain sequence along with its context. The antigen is unknown. The data were taken from a study of CD8 T cells in ankylosing spondylitis. Findings of the study overall: As reported, disease-linked clones showed significant enrichment in matched ankylosing spondylitis synovial fluid. Relatively rare in peripheral blood, disease-linked clones were also CD8+.

Germline V CDR1 and CDR2: SGHNT, YENEEA. V was shortened by 1 base and J by 4 bases, with 6 bases between the two germline ends. The CDR3 sequence is 13 residues long. MiXCR, run by TCRdb on the 5' RACE reads, gives a single entry per CDR3 protein. The sample has 200,000 to 250,000 distinct CDR3 sequences, roughly a tenth seen once. Material for sequencing was blood, either unsorted or a sorted T cell fraction (not recorded which). The receptor was derived from a male donor with ankylosing spondylitis or in good health (not recorded which). The gene calls are TRBV11-3 and TRBJ2-3, with D uncertain. The CDR3 spells CASSLVAADTQYF. CDR3 nucleotide sequence: TGTGCCAGCAGCTTAGTAGCCGCAGATACGCAGTATTTT. Full variable domain (outside the CDR3, taken from reference TRBV11-3 and TRBJ2-3): EAGVVQSPRYKIIEKKQPVAFWCNPISGHNTLYWYLQNLGQGPELLIRYENEEAVDDSQLPKDRFSAERLKGVDSTLKIQPAELGDSAVYLCASSLVAADTQYFGPGTRLTVL.